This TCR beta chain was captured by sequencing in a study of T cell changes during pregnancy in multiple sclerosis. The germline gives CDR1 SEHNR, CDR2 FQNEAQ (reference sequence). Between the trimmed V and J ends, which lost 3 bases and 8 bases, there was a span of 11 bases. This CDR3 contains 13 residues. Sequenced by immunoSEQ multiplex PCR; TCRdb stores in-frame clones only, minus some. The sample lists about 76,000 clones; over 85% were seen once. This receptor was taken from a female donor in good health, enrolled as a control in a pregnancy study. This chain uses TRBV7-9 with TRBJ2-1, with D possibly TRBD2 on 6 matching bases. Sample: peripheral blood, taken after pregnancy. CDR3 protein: CASSFSGVHEQFF. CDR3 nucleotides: TGTGCCAGCAGCTTTTCGGGGGTTCATGAGCAGTTCTTC.